The present T cell receptor (beta chain) was sequenced within a study of T cell changes during pregnancy in multiple sclerosis. The method was immunoSEQ multiplex PCR; TCRdb's version includes in-frame clones alone and lacks a portion of them. This table holds tens of thousands of clones, 90% to 95% found once. A single count supports this clone. CDR3 size: 12 residues. Germline CDR1 MRHNA, CDR2 SNTAGT. V was trimmed by 5 bases and J by 9 bases, leaving 11 bases between them. The V call is TRBV6-4, the J call TRBJ1-5; D is ambiguous. Sequenced here: peripheral blood, sampled before pregnancy. The TCR was taken from a female donor with multiple sclerosis, enrolled in a pregnancy study. The DNA for the CDR3 is TGTGCCAGCAGTAACGACTCGGGGCCCCAGCATTTT. Translating gives CASSNDSGPQHF.